This T cell receptor (beta chain) was identified during a study of cytomegalovirus exposure and HLA in healthy donors. Using immunoSEQ multiplex PCR, the repertoire was profiled, and TCRdb retains in-frame clones only, with some absent. The repertoire holds some 160,000 clones, with more than 75% as singletons. V was clipped by 7 bases and J by 10 bases, with 11 bases between them. Germline CDR1 reads MNHEY; CDR2 reads SVGAGI. The CDR3 totals 12 residues. The receptor was isolated from a man aged 18 to 30 in good health and CMV-seronegative. Sequenced input: PBMCs. The chain links TRBV6-5 to TRBJ1-6; D is unresolved. The CDR3 reads CASTTPPSPLHF. The CDR3 nucleotides are TGTGCCAGCACTACTCCCCCCTCACCCCTCCACTTT.